The entry below gives a single T cell receptor beta chain sequence along with its context. TCRdb's table, derived via immunoSEQ multiplex PCR, lists solely in-frame clones and lacks some. Found here are roughly 130,000 clones, approximately 88% of them singletons; the top ten hold roughly a tenth. The sample comes from a study of blood T cell repertoires in COVID-19. The wider study: Whether acute or convalescent, the COVID-19 samples came from the United States, Italy and Spain.

Trimming left V 1 base short and J 2 bases short, with 9 bases between. The germline CDR1 and CDR2 sequences are SEHNR and FQNEAQ (reference sequence). The CDR3 consists of 14 residues. V and J are TRBV7-9 and TRBJ2-7; D might be TRBD2 (6 bases). What was sequenced was peripheral blood. This TCR came from a man aged 55-75 years with active or convalescent COVID-19. DNA for the CDR3: TGTGCCAGCAGCTTAGGACCGGGAGCCTACGAGCAGTACTTC. Translating gives CASSLGPGAYEQYF.